The 9 T cell receptor beta chains presented below share a single source sample, sequenced in a study of shared clonotypes between healthy human individuals. The table came from immunoSEQ multiplex PCR; TCRdb's copy has only in-frame clones and leaves some out. The sample yields about 1.5 million clones, 96% seen once. Sequenced sample: naive CD4+ T cells sorted from blood. Subset defined: CD45RA+ positively selected. These receptors came from a man younger than 45 in good health.

CDR3 bases: TGTGCCAGCAGTTCGGAGGGAGCGGGGACCGGGGAGCTGTTTTTT. Encoded protein: CASSSEGAGTGELFF. The rearrangement uses TRBV28 and TRBJ2-2; 7 nucleotides align to TRBD2. The junction had 7 bases not matched to a gene; V was cut back by 4 bases and J by 5 bases. Germline loops: CDR1 MDHEN, CDR2 SYDVKM. This CDR3 is 15 amino acids long.

Concerning this clone itself: The same CDR3 also results from other DNA sequences found in this sample. The chain is built from TRBV9 and TRBJ1-2, with D possibly matching TRBD1 (6 bases). Deletions cut 4 bases from V and 2 bases from J, with 12 bases between. The CDR3 covers 14 residues. In germline, CDR1 is SGDLS, CDR2 YYNGEE. The CDR3 nucleotides read TGTGCCAGCAGCCGTACCGGGACAAACTATGGCTACACCTTC. Its protein is CASSRTGTNYGYTF.

In its sample, this clone was seen once. The chain recombines TRBV5-1 with TRBJ2-5, with D unresolved. The CDR3 covers 14 residues. V was trimmed by 0 bases and J by 3 bases, leaving 9 bases between them. The germline CDR1 and CDR2 sequences are SGHRS and YFSETQ. For the CDR3, the DNA is TGCGCCAGCAGCTTGGCGGCCGCTAAAGAGACCCAGTACTTC. It codes for CASSLAAAKETQYF. Filled out from reference TRBV5-1 and TRBJ2-5, the complete variable domain reads KAGVTQTPRYLIKTRGQQVTLSCSPISGHRSVSWYQQTPGQGLQFLFEYFSETQRNKGNFPGRFSGRQFSNSRSEMNVSTLELGDSALYLCASSLAAAKETQYFGPGTRLLVL.

This clone was detected once. The chain combines TRBV5-6 with TRBJ1-1; D is possibly TRBD1 (6 bases). This CDR3 has 15 residues. Germline V gene lookup returns CDR1 SGHDT and CDR2 YYEEEE. Trimming shortened V by 4 bases and J by 1 base, and 14 bases separated the two germline ends. This CDR3 is CASSIRGPGNTEAFF. Written as DNA, the CDR3 is TGTGCCAGCAGCATTCGGGGGCCGGGGAACACTGAAGCTTTCTTT. The full variable domain, rest sourced from reference TRBV5-6 and TRBJ1-1, is DAGVTQSPTHLIKTRGQQVTLRCSPKSGHDTVSWYQQALGQGPQFIFQYYEEEERQRGNFPDRFSGHQFPNYSSELNVNALLLGDSALYLCASSIRGPGNTEAFFGQGTRLTVV.

The chain is built from TRBV7-2 and TRBJ1-2; D is possibly TRBD1 (6 bases). CDR3 length equals 14 residues. V was clipped by 5 bases and J by 4 bases, with 14 bases between them. Germline lookup yields CDR1 SGHTA and CDR2 FQGNSA. CDR3 DNA: TGTGCCAGCAGCCCACAGGGTGTCGGCTATGGCTACACCTTC. Its protein is CASSPQGVGYGYTF.

The gene calls are TRBV6-6 and TRBJ2-4, with 12 positions matching TRBD1. The V and J ends lost 2 bases and 9 bases, in that order; junction bases with no gene match: 8. The CDR3 spans 16 residues. Germline assignment: CDR1 MNHNY and CDR2 SVGAGI (reference sequence). The CDR3 DNA reads TGTGCCAGCAGTTACCGACCGGGACAGGGGGCGTCCATTCAGTACTTC. It codes for CASSYRPGQGASIQYF.

The chain uses TRBV19 and TRBJ2-1; TRBD2 agrees at 12 bases. The CDR3 contains 18 residues. The V and J ends lost 5 bases and 6 bases, in that order; junction bases with no gene match: 14. Germline CDR1 and CDR2: LNHDA and SQIVND (reference sequence). The CDR3 region is CASSPLGPSGRALNEQFF. The CDR3 DNA sequence: TGTGCCAGTAGTCCCCTGGGGCCTAGCGGGAGGGCCCTCAATGAGCAGTTCTTC.

The rearrangement links TRBV10-2 to TRBJ1-3; tentatively, D is TRBD1 (5 bases). CDR1 is WSHSY and CDR2 is SAAADI in the germline V gene. The ends were cut back, 7 bases at V and 3 bases at J, with 13 bases in the middle. This CDR3 spans 14 amino acids. The CDR3 region has the DNA TGCGCCAGCATTTCAGGGACGGGTGGAAACACCATATATTTT. Protein sequence: CASISGTGGNTIYF.

The chain joins TRBV10-3 to TRBJ2-1, with TRBD1 matching over 9 bases. Trimming removed 4 bases from V and 6 bases from J; junction bases left unmatched: 1. The V gene's germline CDR1 is ENHRY and CDR2 SYGVKD. The CDR3 sequence is 13 residues long. As DNA, the CDR3 is TGTGCCATCAGTGCGACAGGGGGCAATGAGCAGTTCTTC. As protein: CAISATGGNEQFF.